The 17 T cell receptor beta chains given below trace back to one sample, sequenced in a study of shared clonotypes between healthy human individuals. Assay: immunoSEQ multiplex PCR; the TCRdb copy retains only in-frame clones and omits some. Of under 600,000 clones listed, roughly 79% are singletons. Sequencing was done on a sample of PBMCs. These receptors all come from a woman in her thirties or forties in good health. Some clones in this sample may be carry-over from other donors' samples.

The chain has TRBV7-3 and TRBJ2-7; D is unresolved. The CDR3 sequence is 13 residues long. The V gene lost 5 bases and the J gene lost 3 bases, with 11 bases spanning the gap. Germline V gives CDR1 SGHTA, CDR2 FQGTGA. CDR3 nucleotide sequence: TGTGCCAGCAGCAAGGACGGAAACTACGAGCAGTACTTC. Its translation is CASSKDGNYEQYF.

Only one count was recorded for this clone. The sample carries other DNA sequences with the same CDR3. V usage is TRBV9 and J usage is TRBJ2-1, with a tentative D call TRBD2 (6 bases). CDR3 length: 15 amino acids. Germline V gene lookup returns CDR1 SGDLS and CDR2 YYNGEE. V was trimmed by 0 bases and J by 5 bases, leaving 12 bases between them. The CDR3 nucleotides are TGTGCCAGCAGCGTAGGCGGGATTAGGGACAATGAGCAGTTCTTC. Protein sequence: CASSVGGIRDNEQFF. The full variable domain, rest sourced from reference TRBV9 and TRBJ2-1, is DSGVTQTPKHLITATGQRVTLRCSPRSGDLSVYWYQQSLDQGLQFLIQYYNGEERAKGNILERFSAQQFPDLHSELNLSSLELGDSALYFCASSVGGIRDNEQFFGPGTRLTVL.

As for this clone: Different DNA sequences within this sample yield the same CDR3. The chain uses TRBV7-2 and TRBJ2-5; D is perhaps TRBD2 (5 bases). Germline V gene sequence: CDR1 SGHTA, CDR2 FQGNSA. Trimming took off 5 bases at V and 2 bases at J, with 9 bases between the two ends. CDR3 length: 13 residues. The CDR3 region is CASSLGGQETQYF. The CDR3 nucleotides are TGTGCCAGCAGCCTGGGCGGGCAAGAGACCCAGTACTTC.

The V call is TRBV28, the J call TRBJ2-7; TRBD2 matches at 11 bases. CDR3 length equals 14 residues. In germline, CDR1 is MDHEN, CDR2 SYDVKM. Trimming cost V 3 bases and J 3 bases; bases outside gene matches: 1. In nucleotides, the CDR3 is TGTGCCAGCAGTTTGACTAGCGGGGTCTACGAGCAGTACTTC. Encoded protein: CASSLTSGVYEQYF.

V gene TRBV6-1 combines with J gene TRBJ1-2; D gene unclear. Germline CDR1 MNHNS, CDR2 SASEGT. Trimming left V 0 bases short and J 2 bases short, with 7 bases between. CDR3 size: 14 residues. CDR3 nucleotide sequence: TGTGCCAGCAGTGAAGCGCCCGAAAACTATGGCTACACCTTC. Protein: CASSEAPENYGYTF.

The chain uses TRBV28 and TRBJ2-7; D could derive from TRBD1 or TRBD2 (5 bases each). Trimming pared 7 bases from V and 2 bases from J, leaving 15 bases between. The germline gives CDR1 MDHEN, CDR2 SYDVKM. This CDR3 has 14 amino acids. The CDR3 reads CASTAGTGPYEQYF. The CDR3 bases are TGTGCCAGCACCGCCGGGACGGGTCCCTACGAGCAGTACTTC.

Here the CDR3 DNA reads TGCGCCAGCAGTGGATTCTGGAGGCGATACCAAGAGACCCAGTACTTC. This sequence encodes CASSGFWRRYQETQYF. The genes are TRBV10-1 and TRBJ2-5; the D gene is possibly TRBD2 (5 bases). Germline V CDR1 and CDR2: WNHNN, SYGVQD (reference sequence). CDR3 length: 16 residues. V lost 4 bases, J lost 0 bases, and 15 bases lay in between.

This chain joins TRBV28 and TRBJ2-7, with 11 bases that match TRBD2. From germline, CDR1 is MDHEN and CDR2 SYDVKM. This CDR3 contains 16 residues. V lost 7 bases to trimming and J lost 6 bases; unmatched junction nucleotides: 14. CDR3 residues: CASTKTPLAGGSEQYF. DNA of the CDR3: TGTGCCAGCACCAAAACGCCCCTAGCGGGAGGTTCCGAGCAGTACTTC.

The chain is built from TRBV6-1 and TRBJ2-7, with TRBD2 matching over 12 bases. V trimming: 4 bases; J trimming: 7 bases; junction bases outside the gene matches: 17. CDR3 length: 18 amino acids. Looked up from germline, CDR1 is MNHNS and CDR2 is SASEGT. The CDR3 spells CASSASHLGLAGTVEQYF. DNA of the CDR3: TGTGCCAGCAGTGCTTCCCATCTGGGACTAGCGGGTACCGTGGAGCAGTACTTC.

This chain uses TRBV18 with TRBJ1-2, with D uncertain. The V end lost 0 bases, the J end lost 8 bases, and 7 bases lay between the germline ends. The CDR3 consists of 12 residues. From germline, CDR1 is KGHSH and CDR2 LQKENI. In nucleotides, the CDR3 is TGTGCCAGCTCACCACCCTTAGGGGGCTACACCTTC. The encoded protein is CASSPPLGGYTF.

Of note for this clone: It is likely a read error: a sequence one base away is far more abundant. V gene TRBV10-3 combines with J gene TRBJ2-2; D call uncertain. Germline V gene sequence: CDR1 ENHRY, CDR2 SYGVKD. V lost 4 bases, J lost 5 bases, and 5 bases lay in between. The CDR3 totals 12 residues. CDR3 in amino acids: CAISGRTGELFF. In DNA, the CDR3 is TGTGCCATCAGTGGACGAACCGGGGAGCTGTTTTTT.

This CDR3 is CASSLGGNAYEQYF. The CDR3 nucleotides are TGTGCCAGCAGCCTAGGGGGGAATGCCTACGAGCAGTACTTC. The J gene is TRBJ2-7, the V gene TRBV7-6; D possibly uses TRBD1 or TRBD2 (6 bases each). The V gene's germline CDR1 is SGHVS and CDR2 FNYEAQ. Trimming took 5 bases from V and 2 from J, leaving 13 bases between them. The CDR3 extends over 14 amino acids.

The rearrangement uses TRBV28 and TRBJ2-7; TRBD2 matches 8 bases. Germline lookup yields CDR1 MDHEN and CDR2 SYDVKM. CDR3 length equals 15 residues. The V and J ends lost 6 bases and 7 bases, in that order; junction bases with no gene match: 14. The CDR3, as DNA: TGTGCCAGCAGCCCGCCGGGGGGGCAGCGTAGGGAGCAGTACTTC. Translating it yields CASSPPGGQRREQYF. Drawing the rest from reference TRBV28 and TRBJ2-7, the complete variable domain is DVKVTQSSRYLVKRTGEKVFLECVQDMDHENMFWYRQDPGLGLRLIYFSYDVKMKEKGDIPEGYSVSREKKERFSLILESASTNQTSMYLCASSPPGGQRREQYFGPGTRLTVT.

As regards this clone: A clone one base away is much larger, so this may be a read error. The chain recombines TRBV6-4 with TRBJ2-2, with a possible D match to TRBD2 (6 bases). The CDR3 length is 13 residues. V dropped 7 bases and J dropped 4 bases, with 10 bases sitting between them. From germline, CDR1 is MRHNA and CDR2 SNTAGT. The CDR3, as DNA: TGTGCCAGCAATGAGGAGGGCACCGGGGAGCTGTTTTTT. Translation gives CASNEEGTGELFF.

The chain joins TRBV9 to TRBJ2-3; maybe TRBD2 (6 bases). Germline CDR1 and CDR2: SGDLS and YYNGEE. Trimming shortened V by 0 bases and J by 2 bases, and 13 bases separated the two germline ends. The CDR3 has 16 amino acids. The CDR3 region is CASSVGASEITDTQYF. Written as DNA, the CDR3 is TGTGCCAGCAGCGTAGGGGCTAGCGAGATCACAGATACGCAGTATTTT.

Remarks on this clone: A far larger clone is just one base off, so this is likely a read error. The V call is TRBV5-1, the J call TRBJ1-1, with unresolved D. CDR1 and CDR2 (germline): SGHRS, YFSETQ. The CDR3 length is 11 residues. CDR3 residues: CASSLDTETFF. CDR3 coding DNA: TGCGCCAGCAGCCTTGACACTGAAACTTTCTTT.

This sequence joins TRBV11-2 and TRBJ2-7; maybe TRBD1 (6 bases). The germline V and J ends were trimmed by 2 bases and 9 bases, with 17 bases remaining between them. The length of the CDR3 is 14 residues. Per the germline V gene, CDR1 is SGHAT and CDR2 is FQNNGV. As DNA, the CDR3 is TGTGCCAGCAGCTTACCCGGGACATTCAAAGGGCAGTACTTC. Its protein product is CASSLPGTFKGQYF.